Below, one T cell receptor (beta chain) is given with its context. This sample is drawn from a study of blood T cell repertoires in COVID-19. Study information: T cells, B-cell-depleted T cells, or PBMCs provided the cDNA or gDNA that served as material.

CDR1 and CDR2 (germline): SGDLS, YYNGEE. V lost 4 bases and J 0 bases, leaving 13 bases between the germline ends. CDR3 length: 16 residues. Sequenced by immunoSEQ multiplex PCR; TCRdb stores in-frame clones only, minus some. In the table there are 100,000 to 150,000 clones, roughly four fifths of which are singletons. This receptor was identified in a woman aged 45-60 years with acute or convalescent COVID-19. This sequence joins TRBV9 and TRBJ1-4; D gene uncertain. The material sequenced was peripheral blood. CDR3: CASSPRSDPTNEKLFF. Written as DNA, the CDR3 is TGTGCCAGCAGCCCGAGGTCAGACCCAACTAATGAAAAACTGTTTTTT.